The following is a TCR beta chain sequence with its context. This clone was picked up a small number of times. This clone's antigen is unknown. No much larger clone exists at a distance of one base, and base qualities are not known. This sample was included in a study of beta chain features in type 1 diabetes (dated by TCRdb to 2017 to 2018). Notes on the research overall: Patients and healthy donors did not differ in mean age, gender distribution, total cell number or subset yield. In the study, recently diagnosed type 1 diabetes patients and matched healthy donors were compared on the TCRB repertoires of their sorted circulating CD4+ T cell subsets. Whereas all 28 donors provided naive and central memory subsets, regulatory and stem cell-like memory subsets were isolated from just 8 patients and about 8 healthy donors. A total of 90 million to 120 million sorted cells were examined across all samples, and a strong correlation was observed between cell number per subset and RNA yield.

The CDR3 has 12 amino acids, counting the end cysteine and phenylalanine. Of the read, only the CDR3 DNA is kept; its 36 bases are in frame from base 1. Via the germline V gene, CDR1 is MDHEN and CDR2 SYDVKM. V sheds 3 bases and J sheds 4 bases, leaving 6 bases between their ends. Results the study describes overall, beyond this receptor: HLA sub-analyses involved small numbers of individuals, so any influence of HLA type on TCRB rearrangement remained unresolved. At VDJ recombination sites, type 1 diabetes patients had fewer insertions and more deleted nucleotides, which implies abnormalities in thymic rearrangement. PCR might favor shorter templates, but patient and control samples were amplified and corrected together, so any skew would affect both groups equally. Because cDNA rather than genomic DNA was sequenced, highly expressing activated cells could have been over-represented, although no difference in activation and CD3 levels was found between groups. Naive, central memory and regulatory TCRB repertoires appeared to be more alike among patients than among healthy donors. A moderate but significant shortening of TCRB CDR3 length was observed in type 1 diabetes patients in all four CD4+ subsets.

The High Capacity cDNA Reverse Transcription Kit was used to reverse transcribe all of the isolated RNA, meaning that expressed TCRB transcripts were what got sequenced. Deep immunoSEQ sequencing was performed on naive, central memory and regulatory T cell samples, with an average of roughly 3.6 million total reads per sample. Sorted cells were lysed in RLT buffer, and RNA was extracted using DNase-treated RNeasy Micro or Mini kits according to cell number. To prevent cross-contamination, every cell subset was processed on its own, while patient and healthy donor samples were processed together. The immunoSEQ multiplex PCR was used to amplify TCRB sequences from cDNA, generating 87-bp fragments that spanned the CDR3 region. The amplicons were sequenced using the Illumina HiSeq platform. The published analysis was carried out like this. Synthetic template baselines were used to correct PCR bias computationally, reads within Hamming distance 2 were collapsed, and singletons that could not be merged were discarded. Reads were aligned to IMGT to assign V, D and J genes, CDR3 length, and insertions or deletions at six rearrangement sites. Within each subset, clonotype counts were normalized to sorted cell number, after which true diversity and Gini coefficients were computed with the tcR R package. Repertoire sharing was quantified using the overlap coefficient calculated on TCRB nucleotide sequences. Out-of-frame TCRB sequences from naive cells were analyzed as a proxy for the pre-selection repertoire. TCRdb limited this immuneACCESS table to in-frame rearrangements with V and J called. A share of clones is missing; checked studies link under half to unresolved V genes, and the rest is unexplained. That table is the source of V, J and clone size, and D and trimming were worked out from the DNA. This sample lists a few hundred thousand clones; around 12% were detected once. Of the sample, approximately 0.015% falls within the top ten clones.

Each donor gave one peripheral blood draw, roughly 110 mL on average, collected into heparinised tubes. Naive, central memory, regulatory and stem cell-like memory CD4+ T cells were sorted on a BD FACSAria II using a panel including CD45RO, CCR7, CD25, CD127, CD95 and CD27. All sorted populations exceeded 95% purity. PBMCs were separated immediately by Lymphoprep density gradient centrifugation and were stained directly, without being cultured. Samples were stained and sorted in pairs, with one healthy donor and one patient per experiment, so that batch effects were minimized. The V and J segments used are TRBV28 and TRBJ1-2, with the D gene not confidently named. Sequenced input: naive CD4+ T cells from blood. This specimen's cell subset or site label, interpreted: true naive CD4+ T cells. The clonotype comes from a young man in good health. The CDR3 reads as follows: CASSLAVYGYTF. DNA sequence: TGTGCCAGCAGTTTGGCAGTCTATGGCTACACCTTC.